Following are 11 T cell receptor beta chains from one sample sequenced in a study of T cells in localized non-small cell lung cancer. Method: immunoSEQ multiplex PCR; TCRdb's copy keeps in-frame clones and lacks some. The sample consists of thousands of clones, under 30% of them appearing once. The sample here was lung tumor tissue, taken before any cancer treatment. The receptor source for this set is a male donor aged 60 or over with stage I lung adenocarcinoma.

In its sample, this clone was seen a few times. V usage is TRBV25-1 and J usage is TRBJ1-4; no firm D call. The CDR3 runs 12 residues. The germline V gene has CDR1 MGHDK and CDR2 SYGVNS. The V end lost 6 bases, the J end lost 8 bases, and 10 bases lay between the germline ends. The CDR3 is CASSEGGEKLFF. CDR3 in DNA: TGTGCCAGCAGCGAGGGAGGGGAAAAACTGTTTTTT.

This clone turned up a few times. The genes are TRBV5-1 and TRBJ2-3; 13 positions agree with TRBD2. Germline values: CDR1 SGHRS, CDR2 YFSETQ. There are 18 residues in the CDR3. After removal of 4 bases from V and 5 bases from J, the junction contained 13 bases not matched to a gene. The CDR3 coding sequence is TGCGCCAGCAGCCAAGAAGAACTAGCGGGAGGGAAGGGAGATACGCAGTATTTT. Encoded protein: CASSQEELAGGKGDTQYF.

As concerns this clone: No DNA is shown, since the ends of the CDR3 on it are uncertain; the CDR3 is the one TCRdb lists. The chain recombines TRBV28 with TRBJ2-1. The CDR3 has 12 residues if both end residues are counted. CDR1 and CDR2 from the germline V gene are MDHEN and SYDVKM. The CDR3 here is CASSSSGDEQFF.

Judged by abundance, this clone is large. The rearrangement links TRBV28 to TRBJ1-5, with a possible D match to TRBD1 (6 bases). There are 15 residues in the CDR3. Looked up from germline, CDR1 is MDHEN and CDR2 is SYDVKM. V was pared by 4 bases and J by 2 bases, with 12 bases between. Here the CDR3 DNA reads TGTGCCAGCAGTTCAGCACAGGGAGGCAATCAGCCCCAGCATTTT. Translation: CASSSAQGGNQPQHF.

This clone was counted between two and nine times. The V gene is TRBV10-3, the J gene TRBJ2-1; 8 positions agree with TRBD2. The germline V gene has CDR1 ENHRY and CDR2 SYGVKD. This CDR3 region has 13 residues. J lost 10 bases, V lost 11 bases, and 13 bases had no gene match. The CDR3 spells CAGGVPWTSEQFF. The CDR3 region has the DNA TGTGCCGGGGGAGTCCCCTGGACTAGCGAGCAGTTCTTC.

The chain combines TRBV5-1 with TRBJ2-1; tentatively, D is TRBD2 (5 bases). The germline V and J ends were trimmed by 2 bases and 7 bases, with 13 bases remaining between them. CDR1 SGHRS and CDR2 YFSETQ come from the germline V gene. CDR3 length: 14 amino acids. CDR3 amino acids: CASSFEGEENEQFF. The CDR3 region has the DNA TGCGCCAGCAGCTTCGAGGGAGAGGAGAATGAGCAGTTCTTC.

There are a few counts of this clone. The V gene is TRBV19, the J gene TRBJ1-1; D ambiguous. Per the germline V gene, CDR1 is LNHDA and CDR2 is SQIVND (reference sequence). Trimming removed 2 bases at V and 5 bases at J, with 12 bases between. There are 14 residues in the CDR3. The CDR3: CASSILAEGTEAFF. CDR3 in DNA: TGTGCCAGTAGTATACTAGCCGAGGGAACTGAAGCTTTCTTT.

A few counts support this clone. CDR3 sequence: CASSQGTVLNQPQHF. Here the CDR3 DNA reads TGTGCCAGCAGCCAAGGCACAGTCCTTAATCAGCCCCAGCATTTT. The V gene is TRBV11-3, the J gene TRBJ1-5; no firm D call. The CDR3 runs 15 residues. The germline V gene has CDR1 SGHNT and CDR2 YENEEA. The V and J ends lost 5 bases and 4 bases respectively, with 15 bases between them. Together with reference TRBV11-3 and TRBJ1-5, the CDR3 gives the full variable domain: EAGVVQSPRYKIIEKKQPVAFWCNPISGHNTLYWYLQNLGQGPELLIRYENEEAVDDSQLPKDRFSAERLKGVDSTLKIQPAELGDSAVYLCASSQGTVLNQPQHFGDGTRLSIL.

The rearrangement links TRBV19 to TRBJ1-5; D ambiguous. The CDR3 contains 15 residues. V gave up 4 bases and J gave up 1 base, with 11 bases separating them. Germline V gene sequence: CDR1 LNHDA, CDR2 SQIVND (reference sequence). The CDR3 is CASSRAGLSNQPQHF. CDR3 nucleotides: TGTGCCAGTAGTAGGGCAGGACTCAGCAATCAGCCCCAGCATTTT.

The chain joins TRBV30 to TRBJ2-3; perhaps TRBD2 as D (5 bases). The germline V gene encodes CDR1 GTSNPN and CDR2 SVGIG (reference sequence). This CDR3 has 14 amino acids. V was trimmed by 0 bases and J by 2 bases, leaving 9 bases between them. DNA for the CDR3: TGTGCCTGGAGTGTACCGGGATCCACAGATACGCAGTATTTT. This codes for CAWSVPGSTDTQYF.

This chain uses TRBV11-3 with TRBJ2-1, with D perhaps TRBD1 (6 bases). CDR1 is SGHNT, CDR2 YENEEA, per germline. Trimming took off 5 bases at V and 7 bases at J, with 15 bases between the two ends. CDR3 length: 14 amino acids. The CDR3 here is CASSIQGFENEQFF. In DNA, the CDR3 is TGTGCCAGCAGCATACAGGGATTTGAGAATGAGCAGTTCTTC.